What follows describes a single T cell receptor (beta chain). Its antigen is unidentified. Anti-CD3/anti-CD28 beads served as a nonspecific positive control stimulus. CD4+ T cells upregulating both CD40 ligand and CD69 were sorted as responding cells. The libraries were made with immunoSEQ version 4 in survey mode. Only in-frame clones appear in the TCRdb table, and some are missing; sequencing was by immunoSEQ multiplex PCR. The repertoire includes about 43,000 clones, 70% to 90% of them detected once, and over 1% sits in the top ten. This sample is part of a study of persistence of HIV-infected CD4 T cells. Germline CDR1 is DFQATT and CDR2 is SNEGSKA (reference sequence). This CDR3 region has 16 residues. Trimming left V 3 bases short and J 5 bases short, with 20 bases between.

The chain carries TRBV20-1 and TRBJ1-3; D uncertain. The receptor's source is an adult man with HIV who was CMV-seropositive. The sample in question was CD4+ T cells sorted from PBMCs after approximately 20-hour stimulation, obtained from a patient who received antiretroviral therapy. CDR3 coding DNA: TGCAGTGCTAGTCTTGAGGGATTGTCGGTTAGAAACACCATATATTTT. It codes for CSASLEGLSVRNTIYF.